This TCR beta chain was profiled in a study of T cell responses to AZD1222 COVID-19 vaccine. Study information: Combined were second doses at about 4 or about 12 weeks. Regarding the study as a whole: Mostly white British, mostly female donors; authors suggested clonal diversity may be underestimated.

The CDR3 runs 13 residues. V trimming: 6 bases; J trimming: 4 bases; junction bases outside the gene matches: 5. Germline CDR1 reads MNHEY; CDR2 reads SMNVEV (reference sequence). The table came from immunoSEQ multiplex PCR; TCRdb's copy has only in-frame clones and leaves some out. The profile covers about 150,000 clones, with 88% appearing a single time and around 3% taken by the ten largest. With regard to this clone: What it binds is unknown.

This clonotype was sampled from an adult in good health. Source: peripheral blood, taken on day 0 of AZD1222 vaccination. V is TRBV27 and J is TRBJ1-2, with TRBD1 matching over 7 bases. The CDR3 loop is CASRPGGSYGYTF. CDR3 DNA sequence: TGTGCCAGCAGGCCAGGGGGTTCCTATGGCTACACCTTC.